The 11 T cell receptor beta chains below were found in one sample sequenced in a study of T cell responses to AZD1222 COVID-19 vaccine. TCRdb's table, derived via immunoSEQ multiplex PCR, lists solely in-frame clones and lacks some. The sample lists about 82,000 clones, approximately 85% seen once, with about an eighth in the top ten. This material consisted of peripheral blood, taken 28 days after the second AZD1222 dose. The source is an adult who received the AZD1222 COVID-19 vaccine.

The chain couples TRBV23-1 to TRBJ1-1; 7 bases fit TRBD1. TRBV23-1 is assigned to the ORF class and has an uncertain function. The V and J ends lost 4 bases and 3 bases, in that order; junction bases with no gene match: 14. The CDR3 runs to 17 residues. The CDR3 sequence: CASSRRLGTAKDTEAFF. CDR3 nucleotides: TGCGCCAGCAGTCGGCGGCTTGGGACAGCTAAGGACACTGAAGCTTTCTTT.

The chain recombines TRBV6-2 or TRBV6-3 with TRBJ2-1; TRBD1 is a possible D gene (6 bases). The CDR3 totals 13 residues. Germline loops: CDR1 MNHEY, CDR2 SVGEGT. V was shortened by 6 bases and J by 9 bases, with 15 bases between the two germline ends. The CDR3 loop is CASSDRTLSEQFF. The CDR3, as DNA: TGTGCCAGCAGCGACAGGACCCTCAGTGAGCAGTTCTTC.

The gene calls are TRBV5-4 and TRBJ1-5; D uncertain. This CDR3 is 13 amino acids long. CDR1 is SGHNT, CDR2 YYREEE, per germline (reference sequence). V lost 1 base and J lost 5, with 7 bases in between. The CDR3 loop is CASSLSLDQPQHF. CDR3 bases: TGTGCCAGCAGCTTGAGTTTGGATCAGCCCCAGCATTTT.

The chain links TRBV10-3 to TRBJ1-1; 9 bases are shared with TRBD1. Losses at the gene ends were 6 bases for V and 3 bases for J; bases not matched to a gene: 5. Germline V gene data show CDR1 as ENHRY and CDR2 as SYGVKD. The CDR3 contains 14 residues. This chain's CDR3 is CAIRTGQGHTEAFF. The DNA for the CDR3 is TGTGCCATCAGGACGGGACAGGGACACACTGAAGCTTTCTTT.

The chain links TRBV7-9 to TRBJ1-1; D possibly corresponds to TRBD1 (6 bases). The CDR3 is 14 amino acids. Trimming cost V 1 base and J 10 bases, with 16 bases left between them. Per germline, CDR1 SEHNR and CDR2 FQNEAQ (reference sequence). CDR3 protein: CASSLEVGGAGAFF. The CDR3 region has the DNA TGTGCCAGCAGCTTAGAGGTAGGGGGGGCTGGAGCTTTCTTT.

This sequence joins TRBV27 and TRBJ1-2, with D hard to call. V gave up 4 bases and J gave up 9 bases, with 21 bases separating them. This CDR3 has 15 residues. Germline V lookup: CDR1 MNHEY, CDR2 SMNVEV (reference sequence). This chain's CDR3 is CASSSSGSHQIRYTF. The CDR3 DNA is TGTGCCAGCAGTTCCTCAGGATCCCACCAGATTCGCTACACCTTC.

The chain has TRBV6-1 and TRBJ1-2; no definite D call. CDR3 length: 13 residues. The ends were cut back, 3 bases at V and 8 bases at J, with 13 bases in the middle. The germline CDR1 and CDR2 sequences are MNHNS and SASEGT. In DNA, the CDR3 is TGTGCCAGCAGTGATAATGGATTGCGGGGCTACACCTTC. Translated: CASSDNGLRGYTF.

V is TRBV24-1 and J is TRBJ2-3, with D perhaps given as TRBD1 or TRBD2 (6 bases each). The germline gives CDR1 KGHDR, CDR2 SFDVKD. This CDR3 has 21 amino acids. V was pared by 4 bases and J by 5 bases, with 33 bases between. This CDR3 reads CATSERRASGLQGPSGDTQYF. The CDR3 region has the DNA TGTGCCACCAGTGAGCGGAGGGCTTCGGGGCTACAGGGACCCTCGGGAGATACGCAGTATTTT.

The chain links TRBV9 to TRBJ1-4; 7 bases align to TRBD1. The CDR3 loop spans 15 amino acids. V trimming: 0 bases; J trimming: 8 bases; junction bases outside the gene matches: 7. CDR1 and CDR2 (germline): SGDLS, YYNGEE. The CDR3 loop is CASSVGGRGVEKLFF. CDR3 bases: TGTGCCAGCAGCGTAGGAGGCAGGGGGGTCGAAAAACTGTTTTTT.

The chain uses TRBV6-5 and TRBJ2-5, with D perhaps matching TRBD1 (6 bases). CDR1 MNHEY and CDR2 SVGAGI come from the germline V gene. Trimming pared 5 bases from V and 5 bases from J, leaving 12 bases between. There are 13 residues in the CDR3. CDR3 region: CASSHRVGETQYF. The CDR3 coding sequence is TGTGCCAGCAGTCACAGGGTTGGGGAGACCCAGTACTTC.

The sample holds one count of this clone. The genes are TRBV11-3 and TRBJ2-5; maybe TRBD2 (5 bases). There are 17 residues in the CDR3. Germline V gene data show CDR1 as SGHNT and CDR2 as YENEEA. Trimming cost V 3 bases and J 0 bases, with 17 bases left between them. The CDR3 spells CASSLGLAGPYQETQYF. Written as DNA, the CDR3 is TGTGCCAGCAGCTTGGGGTTGGCGGGTCCGTACCAAGAGACCCAGTACTTC.